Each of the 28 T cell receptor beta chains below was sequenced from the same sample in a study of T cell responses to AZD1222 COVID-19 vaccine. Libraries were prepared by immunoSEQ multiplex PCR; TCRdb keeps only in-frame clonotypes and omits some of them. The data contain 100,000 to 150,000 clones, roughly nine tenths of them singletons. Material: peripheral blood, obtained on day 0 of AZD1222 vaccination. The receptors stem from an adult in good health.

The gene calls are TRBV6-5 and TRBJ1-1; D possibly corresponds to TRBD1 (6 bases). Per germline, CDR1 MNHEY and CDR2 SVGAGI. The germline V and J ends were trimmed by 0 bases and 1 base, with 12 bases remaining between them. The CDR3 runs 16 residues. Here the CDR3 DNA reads TGTGCCAGCAGTTACTCCTGGGGAGGGGGGAACACTGAAGCTTTCTTT. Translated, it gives CASSYSWGGGNTEAFF.

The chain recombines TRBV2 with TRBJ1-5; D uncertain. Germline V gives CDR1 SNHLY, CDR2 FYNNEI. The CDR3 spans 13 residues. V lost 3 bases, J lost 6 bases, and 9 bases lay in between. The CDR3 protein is CASSEEFSQPQHF. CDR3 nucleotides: TGTGCCAGCAGTGAGGAGTTTAGTCAGCCCCAGCATTTT.

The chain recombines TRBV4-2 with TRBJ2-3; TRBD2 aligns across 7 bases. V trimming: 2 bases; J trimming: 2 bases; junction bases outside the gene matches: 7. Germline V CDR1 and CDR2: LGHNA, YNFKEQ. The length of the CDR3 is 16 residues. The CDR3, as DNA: TGTGCCAGCAGCCAAAACGGCGCGGGGGTCACAGATACGCAGTATTTT. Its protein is CASSQNGAGVTDTQYF.

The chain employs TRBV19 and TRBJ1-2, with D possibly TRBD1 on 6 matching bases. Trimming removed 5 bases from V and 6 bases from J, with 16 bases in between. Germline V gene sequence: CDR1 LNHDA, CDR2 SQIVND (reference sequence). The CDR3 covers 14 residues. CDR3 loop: CASSVIQGVHGYTF. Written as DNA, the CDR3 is TGTGCCAGTAGTGTCATACAGGGAGTGCATGGCTACACCTTC.

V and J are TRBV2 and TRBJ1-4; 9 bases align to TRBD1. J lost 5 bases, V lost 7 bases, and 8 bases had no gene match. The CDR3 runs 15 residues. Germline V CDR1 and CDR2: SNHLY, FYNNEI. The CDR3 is CASKKPGQGNEKLFF. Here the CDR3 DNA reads TGTGCCAGCAAGAAGCCGGGACAGGGAAATGAAAAACTGTTTTTT.

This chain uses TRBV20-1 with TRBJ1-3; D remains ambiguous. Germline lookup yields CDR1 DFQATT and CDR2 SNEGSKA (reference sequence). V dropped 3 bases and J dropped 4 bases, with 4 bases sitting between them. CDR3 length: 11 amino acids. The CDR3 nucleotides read TGCAGTGCTAGTCGGGGAAACACCATATATTTT. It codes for CSASRGNTIYF.

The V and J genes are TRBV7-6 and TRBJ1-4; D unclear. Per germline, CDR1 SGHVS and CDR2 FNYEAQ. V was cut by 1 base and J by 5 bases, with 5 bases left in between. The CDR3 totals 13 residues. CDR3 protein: CASSLDRNEKLFF. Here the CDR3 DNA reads TGTGCCAGCAGCTTAGACCGGAATGAAAAACTGTTTTTT.

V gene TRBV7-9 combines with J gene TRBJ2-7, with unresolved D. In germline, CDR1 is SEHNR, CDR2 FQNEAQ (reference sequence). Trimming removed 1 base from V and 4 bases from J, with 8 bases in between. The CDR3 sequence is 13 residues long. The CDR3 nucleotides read TGTGCCAGCAGCTTAGAGGGCCTTTACGAGCAGTACTTC. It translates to CASSLEGLYEQYF.

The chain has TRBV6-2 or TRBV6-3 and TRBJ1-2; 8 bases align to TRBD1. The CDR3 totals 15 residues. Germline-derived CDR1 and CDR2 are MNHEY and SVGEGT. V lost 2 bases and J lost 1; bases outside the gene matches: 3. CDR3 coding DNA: TGTGCCAGCAGTTACGGGACAGGAGATAACTATGGCTACACCTTC. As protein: CASSYGTGDNYGYTF.

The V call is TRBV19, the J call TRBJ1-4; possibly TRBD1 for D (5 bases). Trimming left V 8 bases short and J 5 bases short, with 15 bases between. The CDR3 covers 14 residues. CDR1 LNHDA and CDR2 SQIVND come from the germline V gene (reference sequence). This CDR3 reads CASVPSGVNEKLFF. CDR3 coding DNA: TGTGCCAGTGTTCCATCGGGGGTAAATGAAAAACTGTTTTTT.

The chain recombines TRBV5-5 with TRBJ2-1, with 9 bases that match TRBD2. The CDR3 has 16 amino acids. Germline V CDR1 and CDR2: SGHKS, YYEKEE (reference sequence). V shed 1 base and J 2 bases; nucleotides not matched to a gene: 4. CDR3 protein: CASSLSGGSAYNEQFF. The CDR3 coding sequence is TGTGCCAGCAGCTTGAGCGGGGGGTCCGCCTACAATGAGCAGTTCTTC.

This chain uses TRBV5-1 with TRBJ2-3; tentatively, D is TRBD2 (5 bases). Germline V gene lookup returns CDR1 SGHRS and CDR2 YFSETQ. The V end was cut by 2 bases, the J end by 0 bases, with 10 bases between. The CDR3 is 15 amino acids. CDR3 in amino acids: CASSLYGDSTDTQYF. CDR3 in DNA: TGCGCCAGCAGCTTATACGGGGATAGCACAGATACGCAGTATTTT.

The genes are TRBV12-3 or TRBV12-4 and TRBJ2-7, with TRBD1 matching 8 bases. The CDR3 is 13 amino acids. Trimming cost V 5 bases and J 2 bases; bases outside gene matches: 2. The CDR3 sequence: CASSPGQAYEQYF. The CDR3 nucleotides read TGTGCCAGCAGTCCGGGACAGGCCTACGAGCAGTACTTC.

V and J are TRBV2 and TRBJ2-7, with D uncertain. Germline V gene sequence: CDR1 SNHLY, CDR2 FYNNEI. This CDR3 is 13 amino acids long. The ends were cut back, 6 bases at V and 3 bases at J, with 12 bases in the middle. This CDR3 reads CASSLQISYEQYF. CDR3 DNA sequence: TGTGCCAGCAGCCTTCAAATAAGCTACGAGCAGTACTTC.

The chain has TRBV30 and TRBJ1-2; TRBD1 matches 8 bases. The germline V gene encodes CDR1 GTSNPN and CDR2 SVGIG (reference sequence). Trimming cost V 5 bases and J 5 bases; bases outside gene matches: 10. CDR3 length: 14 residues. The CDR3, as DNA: TGTGCCTGGCGTATGGGACAGGCCCTTTATGGCTACACCTTC. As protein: CAWRMGQALYGYTF.

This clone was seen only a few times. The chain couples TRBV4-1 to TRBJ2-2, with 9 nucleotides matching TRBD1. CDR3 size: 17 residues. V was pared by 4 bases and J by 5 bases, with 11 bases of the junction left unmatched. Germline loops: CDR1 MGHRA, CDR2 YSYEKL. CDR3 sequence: CASSRTAGTGTTGELFF. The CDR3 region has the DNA TGCGCCAGCAGCCGCACCGCAGGGACAGGGACAACCGGGGAGCTGTTTTTT.

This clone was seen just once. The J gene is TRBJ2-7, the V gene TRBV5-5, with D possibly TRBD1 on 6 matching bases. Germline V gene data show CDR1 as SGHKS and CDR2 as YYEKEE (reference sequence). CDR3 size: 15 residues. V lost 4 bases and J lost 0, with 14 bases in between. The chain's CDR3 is CASSVLQGSSYEQYF. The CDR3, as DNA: TGTGCCAGCAGCGTCTTACAGGGAAGCTCCTACGAGCAGTACTTC.

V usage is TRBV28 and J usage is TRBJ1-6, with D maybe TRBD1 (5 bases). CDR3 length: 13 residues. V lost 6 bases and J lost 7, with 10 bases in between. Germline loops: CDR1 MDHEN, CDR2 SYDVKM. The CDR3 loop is CASRGTDNSPLHF. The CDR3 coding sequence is TGTGCCAGCAGGGGGACGGACAATTCACCCCTCCACTTT.

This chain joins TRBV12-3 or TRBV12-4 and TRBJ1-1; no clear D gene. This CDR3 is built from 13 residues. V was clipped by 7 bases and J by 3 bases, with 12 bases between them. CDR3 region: CASTGSGDTEAFF. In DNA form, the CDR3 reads TGTGCCAGCACTGGGAGCGGGGACACTGAAGCTTTCTTT.

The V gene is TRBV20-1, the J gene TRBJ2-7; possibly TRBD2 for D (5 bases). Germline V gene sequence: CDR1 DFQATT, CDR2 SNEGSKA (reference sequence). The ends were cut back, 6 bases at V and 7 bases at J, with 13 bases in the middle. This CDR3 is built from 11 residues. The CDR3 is CSAGPWREQYF. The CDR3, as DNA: TGCAGTGCCGGCCCCTGGAGGGAGCAGTACTTC.

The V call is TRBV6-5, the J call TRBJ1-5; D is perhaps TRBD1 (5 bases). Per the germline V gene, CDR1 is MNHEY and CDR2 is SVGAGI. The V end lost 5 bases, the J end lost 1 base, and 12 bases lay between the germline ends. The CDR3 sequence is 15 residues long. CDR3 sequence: CASSPTGQSNQPQHF. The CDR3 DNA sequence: TGTGCCAGCAGTCCAACCGGACAAAGCAATCAGCCCCAGCATTTT.

CDR3 in DNA: TGCGCCAGCAGCCAGACAGGACTGAACACTGAAGCTTTCTTT. Translated, it gives CASSQTGLNTEAFF. V gene TRBV4-3 combines with J gene TRBJ1-1; D might be TRBD1 (6 bases). The germline V gene has CDR1 LGHNA and CDR2 YSLEER. The CDR3 contains 14 residues. Trimming left V 3 bases short and J 0 bases short, with 8 bases between.

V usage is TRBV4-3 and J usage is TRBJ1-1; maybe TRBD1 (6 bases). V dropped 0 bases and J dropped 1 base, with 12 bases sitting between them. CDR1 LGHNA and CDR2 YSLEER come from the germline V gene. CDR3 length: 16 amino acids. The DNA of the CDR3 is TGCGCCAGCAGCCAAGATATATTACAGGGGAACACTGAAGCTTTCTTT. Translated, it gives CASSQDILQGNTEAFF.

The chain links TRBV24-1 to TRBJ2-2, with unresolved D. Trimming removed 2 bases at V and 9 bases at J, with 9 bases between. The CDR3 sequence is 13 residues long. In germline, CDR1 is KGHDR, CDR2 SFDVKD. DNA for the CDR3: TGTGCCACCAGTGATTCCACCTCTCGGGAGCTGTTTTTT. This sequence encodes CATSDSTSRELFF.

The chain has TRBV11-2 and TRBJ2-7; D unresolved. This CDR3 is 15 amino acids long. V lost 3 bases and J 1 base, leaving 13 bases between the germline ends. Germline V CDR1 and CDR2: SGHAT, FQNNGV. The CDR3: CASSFILGTSYEQYF. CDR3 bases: TGTGCCAGCAGCTTTATACTCGGTACATCCTACGAGCAGTACTTC. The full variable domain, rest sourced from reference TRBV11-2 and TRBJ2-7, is EAGVAQSPRYKIIEKRQSVAFWCNPISGHATLYWYQQILGQGPKLLIQFQNNGVVDDSQLPKDRFSAERLKGVDSTLKIQPAKLEDSAVYLCASSFILGTSYEQYFGPGTRLTVT.

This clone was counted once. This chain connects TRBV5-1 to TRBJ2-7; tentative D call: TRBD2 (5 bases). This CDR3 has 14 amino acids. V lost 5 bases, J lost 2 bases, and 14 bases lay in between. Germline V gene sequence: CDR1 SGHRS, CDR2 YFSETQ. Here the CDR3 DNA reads TGCGCCAGCAGTCGTGCGGGCGGAGCCTACGAGCAGTACTTC. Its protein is CASSRAGGAYEQYF.

CDR3 in DNA: TGTGCCAGCAGTTACTTAGGTACTTGGAGGTCGGGAAACACCATATATTTT. Translation: CASSYLGTWRSGNTIYF. The chain carries TRBV6-2 or TRBV6-3 and TRBJ1-3, with unresolved D. This CDR3 has 17 residues. V lost 1 base, J lost 4 bases, and 17 bases lay in between. The germline V gene has CDR1 MNHEY and CDR2 SVGEGT.

CDR3: CASSQPGSSYEQYF. The CDR3 bases are TGTGCCAGCAGCCAACCAGGGAGCTCCTACGAGCAGTACTTC. J is TRBJ2-7 and V is TRBV4-2; D is possibly TRBD1 or TRBD2 (5 bases each). Trimming removed 2 bases at V and 0 bases at J, with 8 bases between. Per germline, CDR1 LGHNA and CDR2 YNFKEQ. CDR3 size: 14 residues.